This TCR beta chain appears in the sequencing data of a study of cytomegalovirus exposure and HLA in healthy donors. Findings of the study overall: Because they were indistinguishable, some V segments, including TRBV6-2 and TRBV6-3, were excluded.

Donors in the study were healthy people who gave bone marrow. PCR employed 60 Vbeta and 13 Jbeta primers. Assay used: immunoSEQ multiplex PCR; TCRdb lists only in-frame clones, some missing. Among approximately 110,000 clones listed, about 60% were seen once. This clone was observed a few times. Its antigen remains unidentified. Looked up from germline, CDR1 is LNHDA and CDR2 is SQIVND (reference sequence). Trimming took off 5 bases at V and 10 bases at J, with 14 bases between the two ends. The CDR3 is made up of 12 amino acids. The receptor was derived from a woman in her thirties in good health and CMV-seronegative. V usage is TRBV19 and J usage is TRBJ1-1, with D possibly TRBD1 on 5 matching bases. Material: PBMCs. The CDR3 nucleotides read TGTGCCAGTAGTCTAGCGGGGGAAGGAGCTTTCTTT. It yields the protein CASSLAGEGAFF.